These T cell receptor beta chains were read from a single sample in a study of blood T cell repertoires in COVID-19. Generated by immunoSEQ multiplex PCR, the TCRdb table keeps only in-frame clones and is missing some. The sample lists roughly 82,000 clones, around 80% seen once, with roughly a tenth in the top ten. The sample comprised peripheral blood. The receptors come from a man aged 60 to 69 with acute or convalescent COVID-19. Each CDR3 is given with its conserved first and last residue. A D gene is named only where the DNA matches it firmly. For some rows the clone size is stated as once, few or many, or as a class when expanded; others skip it.

>.|TRBJ2-5|TRBD2|TRBV7-8|17
CASSPTPAGGPKETQYF
TGTGCCAGCAGTCCGACCCCAGCGGGAGGACCAAAAGAGACCCAGTACTTC
>.|TRBJ1-1|TRBD1|TRBV7-2|13
CASSFDRATEAFF
TGTGCCAGCAGCTTCGACAGGGCCACTGAAGCTTTCTTT
>.|TRBJ2-5|.|TRBV5-6|16
CASSRPLRTEQETQYF
TGTGCCAGCAGCCGCCCCCTCAGGACAGAACAAGAGACCCAGTACTTC
>.|TRBJ2-5|.|TRBV7-2|17
CASSLVPTRGAQETQYF
TGTGCCAGCAGCTTAGTCCCCACTCGGGGGGCCCAAGAGACCCAGTACTTC
>.|TRBJ1-4|.|TRBV29-1|13
CSVGWSGNEKLFF
TGCAGCGTTGGTTGGTCGGGGAATGAAAAACTGTTTTTT
>few|TRBJ2-3|.|TRBV11-2|13
CASSRGVRDTQYF
TGTGCCAGCAGCAGAGGAGTTAGGGATACGCAGTATTTT
>.|TRBJ2-2|.|TRBV6-6|14
CAGRGERNTGELFF
TGTGCCGGGAGGGGGGAAAGGAACACCGGGGAGCTGTTTTTT
>few|TRBJ2-7|TRBD2|TRBV6-5|14
CASSYLAGGGEQYF
TGTGCCAGCAGTTACTTGGCGGGAGGGGGTGAGCAGTACTTC
>.|TRBJ1-3|.|TRBV7-2|15
CASSLGGGSGNTIYF
TGTGCCAGCAGCTTAGGGGGGGGCTCTGGAAACACCATATATTTT
>.|TRBJ1-5|.|TRBV19|13
CASSIRRDQPQHF
TGTGCCAGTAGTATCCGGAGGGATCAGCCCCAGCATTTT
>few|TRBJ1-1|TRBD1|TRBV29-1|13
CSVGGQVGTEAFF
TGCAGCGTTGGGGGACAGGTCGGCACTGAAGCTTTCTTT
>.|TRBJ2-3|.|TRBV21-1|14
CASTPSQIENTQYF
TGTGCCAGCACCCCGTCCCAAATAGAGAATACGCAGTATTTT
>.|TRBJ1-1|TRBD1|TRBV9|16
CASSVQLEQGVTEAFF
TGTGCCAGCAGCGTACAACTTGAACAGGGGGTCACTGAAGCTTTCTTT
>once|TRBJ2-7|TRBD2|TRBV7-2|13
CASSLAGLYEQYF
TGTGCCAGCAGCTTAGCGGGACTATACGAGCAGTACTTC
>.|TRBJ1-3|.|TRBV5-8|14
CASSGRGYGNTIYF
TGTGCCAGCAGCGGCCGGGGATACGGAAACACCATATATTTT
>.|TRBJ1-2|TRBD1|TRBV7-9|15
CASSLKRDREIGYTF
TGTGCCAGCAGCTTAAAAAGGGACAGGGAAATTGGCTACACCTTC
>.|TRBJ1-6|.|TRBV6-5|13
CASQRWGDSPLHF
TGTGCCAGCCAAAGGTGGGGGGATTCACCCCTCCACTTT
>.|TRBJ1-5|.|TRBV6-2/TRBV6-3|14
CASSVQGNHQPQHF
TGTGCCAGCAGTGTACAGGGCAATCATCAGCCCCAGCATTTT
>.|TRBJ2-7|.|TRBV7-9|14
CASSPGQINYEQYF
TGTGCCAGCAGCCCAGGACAGATAAACTACGAGCAGTACTTC
>.|TRBJ2-7|.|TRBV5-1|13
CASSSRSSYEQYF
TGCGCCAGCAGCTCCCGCAGTTCCTACGAGCAGTACTTC
>few|TRBJ2-1|TRBD2|TRBV7-9|16
CASSLGLAGGDNEQFF
TGTGCCAGCAGCTTAGGACTAGCGGGAGGTGACAATGAGCAGTTCTTC
>once|TRBJ1-2|.|TRBV15|16
CATSLGGVSANYGYTF
TGTGCCACCAGCCTAGGGGGTGTTTCAGCTAACTATGGCTACACCTTC
>.|TRBJ2-2|TRBD1|TRBV12-5|15
CASGWDSLDTGELFF
TGTGCTAGTGGCTGGGACAGTTTGGACACCGGGGAGCTGTTTTTT
>.|TRBJ2-5|.|TRBV19|15
CASSVAGGPQETQYF
TGTGCCAGTAGTGTCGCCGGGGGGCCGCAAGAGACCCAGTACTTC
>.|TRBJ2-1|TRBD2|TRBV11-2|16
CASSFGGGVIYNEQFF
TGTGCCAGCAGCTTCGGGGGAGGGGTTATTTACAATGAGCAGTTCTTC
>.|TRBJ2-7|TRBD1|TRBV28|12
CASRQGSYEQYF
TGTGCCAGTAGACAGGGGTCGTACGAGCAGTACTTC
>.|TRBJ2-7|.|TRBV25-1|13
CASSVPGTYEQYF
TGTGCCAGCAGTGTGCCAGGGACCTACGAGCAGTACTTC
>.|TRBJ2-3|.|TRBV19|14
CASSIRLGGDTQYF
TGTGCCAGTAGTATACGGTTAGGAGGTGATACGCAGTATTTT
>.|TRBJ2-1|TRBD2|TRBV27|16
CASSFYRGREYNEQFF
TGTGCCAGCAGTTTTTACCGCGGGAGGGAGTACAATGAGCAGTTCTTC
>.|TRBJ1-2|.|TRBV27|16
CASSPFTSERDYGYTF
TGTGCCAGCAGTCCCTTTACGTCGGAACGGGACTATGGCTACACCTTC
>.|TRBJ2-1|.|TRBV5-1|15
CASNPTGTFNNEQFF
TGCGCCAGCAACCCGACAGGCACTTTTAACAATGAGCAGTTCTTC
>few|TRBJ1-1|TRBD1|TRBV2|13
CASSGQGNTEAFF
TGTGCCAGCAGTGGACAGGGGAACACTGAAGCTTTCTTT
>.|TRBJ1-6|TRBD1|TRBV5-1|14
CASSRTGMDSPLHF
TGCGCCAGCAGCCGGACAGGGATGGATTCACCCCTCCACTTT
>once|TRBJ2-1|TRBD2|TRBV28|13
CASMRREWNEQFF
TGTGCCAGCATGCGGCGGGAGTGGAATGAGCAGTTCTTC
>many|TRBJ2-2|.|TRBV6-5|14
CASLLGQNTGELFF
TGTGCCAGCCTCTTAGGACAGAACACCGGGGAGCTGTTTTTT
>.|TRBJ2-3|TRBD2|TRBV19|14
CASSTTSAGDTQYF
TGTGCCAGTAGCACGACTAGCGCTGGGGATACGCAGTATTTT
>.|TRBJ1-1|.|TRBV10-3|12
CASGTSNTEAFF
TGTGCCAGCGGGACCTCGAACACTGAAGCTTTCTTT
>.|TRBJ1-5|.|TRBV7-3|15
CASSFGQYYNQPQHF
TGTGCCAGCAGCTTTGGCCAGTATTACAATCAGCCCCAGCATTTT
>.|TRBJ1-1|.|TRBV6-2/TRBV6-3|18
CASSYSNRFGGFNTEAFF
TGTGCCAGCAGTTACTCGAACAGGTTTGGTGGTTTTAACACTGAAGCTTTCTTT